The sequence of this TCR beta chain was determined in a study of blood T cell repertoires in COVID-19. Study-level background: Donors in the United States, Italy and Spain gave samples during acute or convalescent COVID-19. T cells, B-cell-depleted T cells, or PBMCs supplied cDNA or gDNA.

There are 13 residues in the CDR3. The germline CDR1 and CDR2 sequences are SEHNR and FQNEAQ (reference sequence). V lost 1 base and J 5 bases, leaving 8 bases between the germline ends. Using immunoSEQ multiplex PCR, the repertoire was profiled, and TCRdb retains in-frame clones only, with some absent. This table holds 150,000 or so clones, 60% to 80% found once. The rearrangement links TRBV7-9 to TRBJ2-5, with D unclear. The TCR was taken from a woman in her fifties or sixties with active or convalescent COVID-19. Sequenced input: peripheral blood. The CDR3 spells CASSLVTRETQYF. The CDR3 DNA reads TGTGCCAGCAGCTTAGTAACGCGTGAGACCCAGTACTTC.